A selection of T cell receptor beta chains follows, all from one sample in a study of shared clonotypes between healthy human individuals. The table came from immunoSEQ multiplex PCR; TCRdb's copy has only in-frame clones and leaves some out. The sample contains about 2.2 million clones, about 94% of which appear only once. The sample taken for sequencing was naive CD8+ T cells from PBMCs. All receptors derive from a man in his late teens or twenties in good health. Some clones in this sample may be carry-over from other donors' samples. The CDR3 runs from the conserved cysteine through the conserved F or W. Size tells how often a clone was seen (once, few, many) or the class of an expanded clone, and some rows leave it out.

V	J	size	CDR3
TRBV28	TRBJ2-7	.	CASSQDPSGRSLIYEQYF
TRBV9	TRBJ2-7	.	CASSVGTALTYEQYF
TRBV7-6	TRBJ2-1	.	CASSPGGSSYNEQFF
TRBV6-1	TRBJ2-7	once	CASSEAGGPSGPLYEQYF
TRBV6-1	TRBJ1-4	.	CASTDGGRNEKLFF
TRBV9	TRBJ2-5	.	CASSAFSGLKETQYF
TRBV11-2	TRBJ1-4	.	CASSSNEKLFF
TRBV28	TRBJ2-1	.	CASSKPKPGLAEKGTYNEQFF
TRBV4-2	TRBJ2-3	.	CASSQDWTSGEADTQYF
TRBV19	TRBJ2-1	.	CASSIGRHLLDEQFF
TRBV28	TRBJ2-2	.	CASSFRQLIGQTGELFF
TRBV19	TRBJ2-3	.	CASSIDLGFTSTDTQYF
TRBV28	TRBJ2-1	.	CASRQWGLAGENEQFF
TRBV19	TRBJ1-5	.	CASSIDDGTGYQPQHF
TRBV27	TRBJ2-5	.	CASSPGTGGVAQYF
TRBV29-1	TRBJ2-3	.	CSAKLLRLAEATDTQYF
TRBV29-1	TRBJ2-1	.	CSAVVGNEQFF
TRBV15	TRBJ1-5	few	CATSRGRERTNQPQHF
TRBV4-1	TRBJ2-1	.	CASSQVGNDEQFF
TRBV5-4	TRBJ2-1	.	CASSQGDNEQFF
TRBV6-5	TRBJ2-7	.	CASSYSFGGDSYEQYF
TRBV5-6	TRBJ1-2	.	CASSLMGNGYTF
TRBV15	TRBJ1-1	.	CATSGIPATEAFF
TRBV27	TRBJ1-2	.	CASSQTVNYGYTF
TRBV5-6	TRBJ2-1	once	CASSPKQGLGYNEQFF
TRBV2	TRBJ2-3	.	CASSELYTDTQYF
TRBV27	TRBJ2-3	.	CASSFSLAVINTDTQYF
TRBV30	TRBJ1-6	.	CAWGVQKYNSPLHF
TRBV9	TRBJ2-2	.	CASRDGVNTGELFF
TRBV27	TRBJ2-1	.	CASSSPGTSGFYNEQFF